What follows describes a single TCR beta chain. Its specific antigen is unknown. No base quality information exists; no much larger clone differs at one position. The data derive from a study of regulatory T cells in long-lasting Graves disease (dated by TCRdb to the early 2020s). About the study as a whole: To count as having persistent Graves' disease, a patient had to have received antithyroid drug treatment for over 5 years with TSH receptor autoantibodies remaining persistently positive. A total of around 35 samples underwent TCR sequencing: about 13 from persistent and about 20 from newly diagnosed Graves' disease patients. In the clinical cohort, patients with persistent Graves' disease had used antithyroid drugs for an average of around ten years. Patients with persistent Graves' disease were compared with patients with newly diagnosed Graves' disease using TCR sequencing and RNA sequencing of peripheral blood. The study was registered as a clinical trial and conducted in China.

Receptors were amplified or captured by multiplex PCR. These reads were obtained on an Illumina HiSeq 4000. TCR beta libraries were built with iRepertoire HTBI primers and Arm-PCR amplification of CDR3 regions. Gel purification was performed on PCR products prior to sequencing. The authors processed their data as follows. Across samples, 60 to 70 TRBV and roughly 15 TRBJ segments were identified and used for gene usage analysis of CDR3 amino acid clonotypes. COPE and FqMerger were used to merge the filtered high-quality paired reads into contigs. BLAST was used to align contigs to IMGT TRBV, TRBD and TRBJ reference genes, with CDR3 defined following IMGT. Any clonotype with a frequency above 0.1% was classified as a highly expanded clone. Shannon entropy served as the measure of repertoire diversity, while the Gini coefficient captured V-J evenness. A clonotype was considered public if more than one individual shared it. TCRdb reprocessed the public reads (quality trimming at Q25 with fastp, clone calling with MiXCR) and kept in-frame beta chains. Rows are combined by CDR3 protein, so each entry shows the most common genes and DNA. The authors' filters were not applied to this entry. Here the sample has roughly 450,000 distinct CDR3 sequences; roughly 20% occur a single time. Of the sample, 7.8% falls within the top ten clones.

Sample time point, as interpreted from the label and publication: persistent/refractory GD, antithyroid drugs over 5 years with positive TRAb. For both TCR sequencing and RNA sequencing, RNA was extracted from PBMCs using TRIzol. The diagnosis of Graves' disease followed American Thyroid Association guidelines. Patients were recruited from an endocrinology department in Xi'an, China. Each patient gave 7.5 to 10 milliliters of peripheral blood, collected in an EDTA anticoagulant tube. Ficoll Paque Plus density gradient separation was used to isolate PBMCs, and no further T cell sorting was performed. An Agilent 2100 Bioanalyzer and agarose gel were used to assess RNA quality, and a NanoDrop 2000 was used to measure RNA concentration. As encoded in the germline V gene, CDR1 is SGHTA while CDR2 is FQGNSA. V lost 6 bases and J lost 1 base; the stretch between them is 15 bases long. The CDR3 runs 15 residues from the cysteine to the phenylalanine. Of the read, only the CDR3 DNA is kept; its 45 bases are in frame from base 1.

Paper-wide results and their limitations: More public clonotypes were shared among persistent patients (fewer than 3,000) than among newly diagnosed patients (approximately 1,000). TRBV28, TRBJ1-2 and TRBJ2-5 were preferentially used in persistent disease, while TRBV20-1 and TRBJ2-1 were favored in newly diagnosed disease. Because the primary lesion, thyroid tissue, could not be accessed, the study looked at peripheral blood alone. The authors acknowledged the small sample size as a limitation that may reduce accuracy. Persistent Graves' disease patients showed lower TCR Shannon entropy and fewer highly expanded clones than newly diagnosed patients, suggesting clonal expansion. Sequencing and analysis were restricted to the TCR beta chain.

Sequenced here: peripheral blood mononuclear cells (PBMCs), sampled when the disease was refractory, from a patient treated with antithyroid drugs. This clonotype originated in a female donor with Graves disease. The sequence joins TRBV7-2 to TRBJ1-1, with no confident D gene call. The CDR3 corresponds to CASRPRTVWNTEAFF. The bases read TGTGCCAGCAGGCCCCGAACGGTTTGGAACACTGAAGCTTTCTTT.